Listed here are 30 T cell receptor beta chains from one sample, sequenced in a study of blood T cell repertoires in COVID-19. Data came from immunoSEQ multiplex PCR; TCRdb stores just in-frame clones and leaves some out. The data contain 180,000 or so clones, approximately 85% of them singletons. Sequenced: peripheral blood. All receptors come from a woman aged 55-70 years with acute or convalescent COVID-19.

The chain is built from TRBV7-9 and TRBJ1-1; D perhaps matches TRBD1 (6 bases). CDR3 length equals 17 residues. In germline, CDR1 is SEHNR, CDR2 FQNEAQ (reference sequence). The V end was cut by 2 bases, the J end by 1 base, with 17 bases between. DNA for the CDR3: TGTGCCAGCAGCTTACCCTCACTACAGGGACCGAACACTGAAGCTTTCTTT. Its protein is CASSLPSLQGPNTEAFF.

The chain has TRBV7-9 and TRBJ1-2; TRBD1 agrees at 8 bases. V was pared by 4 bases and J by 3 bases, with 1 base of the junction left unmatched. The CDR3 runs to 13 residues. Per the germline V gene, CDR1 is SEHNR and CDR2 is FQNEAQ (reference sequence). This CDR3 is CASSSGQDYGYTF. The DNA of the CDR3 is TGTGCCAGCAGCTCGGGACAGGACTATGGCTACACCTTC.

This chain uses TRBV7-3 with TRBJ2-5; TRBD2 is a possible D gene (6 bases). V dropped 5 bases and J dropped 7 bases, with 14 bases sitting between them. Germline assignment: CDR1 SGHTA and CDR2 FQGTGA. The CDR3 has 13 residues. CDR3 nucleotide sequence: TGTGCCAGCAGCCGGGGACCCGGGGGGACCCAGTACTTC. It yields the protein CASSRGPGGTQYF.

The chain employs TRBV24-1 and TRBJ2-1; D may be TRBD2 (5 bases). Germline V gene lookup returns CDR1 KGHDR and CDR2 SFDVKD. The CDR3 is 15 amino acids. V was cut by 7 bases and J by 1 base, with 13 bases left in between. The CDR3 sequence: CATSPEGSSYNEQFF. CDR3 nucleotide sequence: TGTGCCACCAGCCCCGAGGGTTCTTCCTACAATGAGCAGTTCTTC.

J is TRBJ2-6 and V is TRBV7-3, with TRBD1 as a possible D gene (6 bases). This CDR3 spans 15 amino acids. CDR1 and CDR2 from the germline V gene are SGHTA and FQGTGA. The germline V and J ends were trimmed by 5 bases and 4 bases, with 12 bases remaining between them. The CDR3, as DNA: TGTGCCAGCAGCCAAACAGGGACCGGGGCCAACGTCCTGACTTTC. It is translated as CASSQTGTGANVLTF.

This CDR3 reads CASETSGRYNEQFF. The CDR3 DNA follows: TGTGCCAGCGAGACTAGCGGGAGGTACAATGAGCAGTTCTTC. The chain combines TRBV28 with TRBJ2-1; 13 nucleotides align to TRBD2. The V gene's germline CDR1 is MDHEN and CDR2 SYDVKM. The CDR3 covers 14 residues. J lost 4 bases, V lost 8 bases, and 2 bases had no gene match.

The chain uses TRBV19 and TRBJ2-1, with TRBD1 identical over 9 bases. CDR1 LNHDA and CDR2 SQIVND come from the germline V gene (reference sequence). There are 16 residues in the CDR3. The ends lost 7 bases at V and 10 bases at J; junction bases unmatched: 17. The chain's CDR3 is CASTQTAGQGSREQFF. The DNA for the CDR3 is TGTGCCAGTACCCAAACGGCGGGACAGGGTTCCCGGGAGCAGTTCTTC.

The V gene is TRBV12-3 or TRBV12-4, the J gene TRBJ1-5; D gene ambiguous. The length of the CDR3 is 13 residues. V was cut by 6 bases and J by 3 bases, with 9 bases left in between. CDR3 region: CASSRGINQPQHF. CDR3 bases: TGTGCCAGCAGCCGGGGAATCAATCAGCCCCAGCATTTT.

J is TRBJ1-1 and V is TRBV9, with a tentative D call TRBD1 (5 bases). There are 14 residues in the CDR3. The V gene's germline CDR1 is SGDLS and CDR2 YYNGEE. Trimming pared 0 bases from V and 2 bases from J, leaving 8 bases between. The CDR3 sequence: CASSVVGVNTEAFF. Written as DNA, the CDR3 is TGTGCCAGCAGCGTAGTAGGGGTAAACACTGAAGCTTTCTTT.

The V and J genes are TRBV11-2 and TRBJ2-1, with D unresolved. Trimming removed 7 bases from V and 4 bases from J, with 29 bases in between. Germline assignment: CDR1 SGHAT and CDR2 FQNNGV. The CDR3 length is 19 residues. CDR3 loop: CASNPESLVGRHSYNEQFF. Here the CDR3 DNA reads TGTGCCAGCAACCCAGAAAGCCTCGTGGGCAGGCACTCATACAATGAGCAGTTCTTC.

J is TRBJ2-1 and V is TRBV5-4, with 7 bases identical to TRBD2. This CDR3 spans 16 amino acids. The J segment lost 2 bases and the V segment lost 0 bases, leaving 5 bases of the junction unmatched. Germline lookup yields CDR1 SGHNT and CDR2 YYREEE (reference sequence). The CDR3 DNA sequence: TGTGCCAGCAGCTTGGAGGCTAGCGGAGCCTACAATGAGCAGTTCTTC. Its translation is CASSLEASGAYNEQFF.

This clone has a handful of counts. This chain links TRBV2 with TRBJ1-1, with TRBD1 matching 8 bases. The CDR3 is made up of 14 amino acids. V lost 8 bases and J lost 3; bases outside the gene matches: 8. Per germline, CDR1 SNHLY and CDR2 FYNNEI. CDR3 sequence reads: CASSTGGRHTEAFF. The CDR3 bases are TGTGCCAGCTCCACAGGGGGAAGGCACACTGAAGCTTTCTTT. Full variable domain (rest looked up from reference TRBV2 and TRBJ1-1): EPEVTQTPSHQVTQMGQEVILRCVPISNHLYFYWYRQILGQKVEFLVSFYNNEISEKSEIFDDQFSVERPDGSNFTLKIRSTKLEDSAMYFCASSTGGRHTEAFFGQGTRLTVV.

The chain has TRBV5-1 and TRBJ2-7, with 7 bases matching TRBD2. This CDR3 is built from 15 residues. V gave up 4 bases and J gave up 0 bases; unmatched junction bases: 7. CDR1 and CDR2 (germline): SGHRS, YFSETQ. This CDR3 is CASSPGLDSSYEQYV. The DNA of the CDR3 is TGCGCCAGCAGCCCCGGACTAGATAGCTCCTACGAGCAGTACGTC.

The chain employs TRBV5-1 and TRBJ2-1; 7 positions match TRBD2. Germline assignment: CDR1 SGHRS and CDR2 YFSETQ. The J segment lost 4 bases and the V segment lost 2 bases, leaving 6 bases of the junction unmatched. The length of the CDR3 is 15 residues. The CDR3 loop reads CASSLMGGGYNEQFF. The CDR3, as DNA: TGCGCCAGCAGCTTAATGGGCGGGGGATACAATGAGCAGTTCTTC.

V and J are TRBV28 and TRBJ1-6, with a possible D match to TRBD1 (5 bases). Germline CDR1 MDHEN, CDR2 SYDVKM. The CDR3 is made up of 13 amino acids. Trimming took 2 bases from V and 11 from J, leaving 10 bases between them. In DNA form, the CDR3 reads TGTGCCAGCAGTTTAGGCCGGGGGGCACCCCTCCACTTT. Its translation: CASSLGRGAPLHF.

This sequence joins TRBV5-6 and TRBJ1-1; D is perhaps TRBD1 (6 bases). The CDR3 has 15 residues. V lost 3 bases, J lost 4 bases, and 16 bases lay in between. Germline V CDR1 and CDR2: SGHDT, YYEEEE. The CDR3 loop is CASSSRNSGATEAFF. CDR3 nucleotide sequence: TGTGCCAGCAGCTCTCGGAACTCAGGGGCCACTGAAGCTTTCTTT.

The chain couples TRBV5-4 to TRBJ2-5; 8 bases align to TRBD2. The CDR3 extends over 15 amino acids. CDR1 is SGHNT and CDR2 is YYREEE in the germline V gene (reference sequence). Trimming took 2 bases from V and 5 from J; bases not matched to a gene: 8. CDR3 nucleotide sequence: TGTGCCAGCAGCTTCGGGACTAGGGGGACGGAGACCCAGTACTTC. Protein sequence: CASSFGTRGTETQYF.

This clone was picked up one time. The V and J genes are TRBV6-5 and TRBJ2-2; D possibly corresponds to TRBD1 (6 bases). Germline V gives CDR1 MNHEY, CDR2 SVGAGI. The V and J ends lost 11 bases and 0 bases respectively, with 10 bases between them. The CDR3 runs 13 residues. Here the CDR3 DNA reads TGTGCCTCATGGGACACGAACACCGGGGAGCTGTTTTTT. Amino acid sequence: CASWDTNTGELFF.

The CDR3 DNA sequence: TGTGCCAGCTCACCAGGGACAGGGGCCGCCTTAACTGAAGCTTTCTTT. This codes for CASSPGTGAALTEAFF. The chain combines TRBV18 with TRBJ1-1, with TRBD1 identical over 10 bases. The J segment lost 5 bases and the V segment lost 2 bases, leaving 8 bases of the junction unmatched. CDR3 length: 16 amino acids. Germline CDR1 and CDR2: KGHSH and LQKENI.

The chain joins TRBV3-1 (or the pseudogene TRBV3-2) to TRBJ2-1; 7 nucleotides line up with TRBD1. CDR1 is LGHDT, CDR2 YNNKEL, per germline (reference sequence). CDR3 length: 17 residues. Trimming at V came to 4 bases and at J to 3 bases, leaving 12 bases not matched to a gene. The CDR3 reads CASSPLYGGQIYNEQFF. The CDR3 DNA follows: TGTGCCAGCAGCCCCCTATATGGGGGACAGATCTACAATGAGCAGTTCTTC.

This chain uses TRBV4-2 with TRBJ1-2, with 11 bases identical to TRBD1. This CDR3 region has 17 residues. Per germline, CDR1 LGHNA and CDR2 YNFKEQ. Trimming at V came to 0 bases and at J to 4 bases, leaving 7 bases not matched to a gene. The CDR3 reads CASSQEPGTGGIYGYTF. CDR3 nucleotide sequence: TGTGCCAGCAGCCAAGAACCCGGGACAGGGGGTATCTATGGCTACACCTTC.

V and J are TRBV19 and TRBJ1-4; D not certain. Trimming cost V 7 bases and J 6 bases, with 15 bases left between them. Looked up from germline, CDR1 is LNHDA and CDR2 is SQIVND (reference sequence). This CDR3 contains 14 residues. The CDR3 spells CASKARPADEKLFF. The CDR3 region has the DNA TGTGCCAGTAAAGCGCGGCCTGCAGATGAAAAACTGTTTTTT.

The chain carries TRBV6-5 and TRBJ1-5; 7 bases match TRBD1. Germline CDR1 reads MNHEY; CDR2 reads SVGAGI. The CDR3 is made up of 14 amino acids. V lost 5 bases and J lost 5; bases outside the gene matches: 6. CDR3 loop: CASSMDRKDQPQHF. The CDR3 bases are TGTGCCAGCAGTATGGACAGGAAGGATCAGCCCCAGCATTTT.

The rearrangement joins TRBV18 to TRBJ1-3; D call uncertain. CDR1 and CDR2 (germline): KGHSH, LQKENI. CDR3 size: 14 residues. Trimming left V 4 bases short and J 5 bases short, with 12 bases between. The CDR3 is CASSQNSRRNTIYF. The CDR3, as DNA: TGTGCCAGCTCACAGAACAGCCGTAGAAACACCATATATTTT.

The J gene is TRBJ1-5, the V gene TRBV18; TRBD1 matches at 9 bases. The CDR3 runs 16 residues. The trim removed 5 bases at V and 0 bases at J, leaving 5 bases unmatched. Looked up from germline, CDR1 is KGHSH and CDR2 is LQKENI. The CDR3 protein is CASSTGQGPSNQPQHF. CDR3 DNA: TGTGCCAGCTCAACAGGACAGGGGCCTAGCAATCAGCCCCAGCATTTT.

The rearrangement links TRBV4-1 to TRBJ2-7; 7 bases are a match to TRBD2. The V gene end was trimmed by 0 bases and the J gene end by 6 bases; junction bases not matched to a gene: 11. This CDR3 spans 16 amino acids. Germline V gives CDR1 MGHRA, CDR2 YSYEKL. CDR3 amino acids: CASSQELGGSLGEQYF. The CDR3 DNA follows: TGCGCCAGCAGCCAAGAGCTAGGCGGGAGTCTCGGCGAGCAGTACTTC.

The chain couples TRBV28 to TRBJ1-2; TRBD1 matches 8 bases. Trimming took 1 base from V and 7 from J; bases not matched to a gene: 11. Germline V gene data show CDR1 as MDHEN and CDR2 as SYDVKM. The CDR3 is 16 amino acids. The CDR3 DNA is TGTGCCAGCAGTTTATCAGGGGGCAGCCCGAGCCTTGGCTACACCTTC. It encodes CASSLSGGSPSLGYTF.

The genes are TRBV3-1 (or the pseudogene TRBV3-2) and TRBJ1-2; weak D call: TRBD1 (5 bases). This CDR3 has 13 residues. Per the germline V gene, CDR1 is LGHDT and CDR2 is YNNKEL (reference sequence). The V and J ends lost 4 bases and 2 bases respectively, with 8 bases between them. In DNA form, the CDR3 reads TGTGCCAGCAGCCTGGACATAAACTATGGCTACACCTTC. Protein product: CASSLDINYGYTF.

The chain couples TRBV27 to TRBJ1-1, with D tentatively TRBD1 (5 bases). The CDR3 runs 15 residues. CDR1 is MNHEY, CDR2 SMNVEV, per germline (reference sequence). V was cut by 0 bases and J by 1 base, with 9 bases left in between. The CDR3 spells CASSLSAGSNTEAFF. CDR3 bases: TGTGCCAGCAGTTTATCGGCAGGGTCGAACACTGAAGCTTTCTTT.

The V gene is TRBV28, the J gene TRBJ2-5; no clear D. This CDR3 has 11 amino acids. Trimming shortened V by 5 bases and J by 8 bases, and 9 bases separated the two germline ends. Germline lookup yields CDR1 MDHEN and CDR2 SYDVKM. The CDR3 sequence: CASSPRVTQYF. CDR3 nucleotide sequence: TGTGCCAGCAGTCCCCGAGTAACCCAGTACTTC.